This is a list of T cell receptor beta chains from one sample in a study of OX40 agonist ivuxolimab in advanced cancers. TCRdb's table, derived via immunoSEQ multiplex PCR, lists solely in-frame clones and lacks some. The sample records 50,000 to 85,000 clones, around 87% being singletons. This specimen was CD4+ or CD8+ T cells sorted from blood, taken in a trial of the OX40 agonist ivuxolimab. These receptors were collected from an adult with an advanced solid tumor such as melanoma, head and neck, liver or kidney cancer. Both conserved end residues are part of each CDR3. The D gene is left open where the match is weak. A clone size is listed for some rows: how often the clone was seen (once, few, many), or a class if it is expanded.

TRBV5-1,.,TRBJ1-3,.,TGCGCCAGCAGGGGGGAAGGAAACACCATATATTTT,CASRGEGNTIYF
TRBV7-3,once,TRBJ1-1,.,TGTGCCAGCAGCCCGACGGGATGGGCCCCTACTGAAGCTTTCTTT,CASSPTGWAPTEAFF
TRBV4-1,.,TRBJ2-1,TRBD2,TGCGCCAGCAGCCGGCTAGCGGGAGTGAATGAGCAGTTCTTC,CASSRLAGVNEQFF
TRBV5-1,.,TRBJ2-3,.,TGCGCCAGCAAACCCGTCGGTACAGCTAGCACAGATACGCAGTATTTT,CASKPVGTASTDTQYF
TRBV5-4,.,TRBJ2-7,.,TGTGCCAGCAGCTCGGACAGCCACGAGCAGTACTTC,CASSSDSHEQYF
TRBV6-1,.,TRBJ1-4,TRBD1,TGTGCCAGCAGTCCGACAGGGGGTGATGAAAAACTGTTTTTT,CASSPTGGDEKLFF
TRBV15,.,TRBJ1-3,.,TGTGCCACCAGCAGAGAAAGCTCTGGAAACACCATATATTTT,CATSRESSGNTIYF
TRBV7-3,.,TRBJ2-7,TRBD2,TGTGCCAGCCGGGAAGGGGAGGGAGCGGCGGATGAGCAGTACTTC,CASREGEGAADEQYF
TRBV2,.,TRBJ2-5,.,TGTGCCAGCAGTGATAGGCAGGGTGGTGTGACCCAGTACTTC,CASSDRQGGVTQYF
TRBV27,.,TRBJ1-5,TRBD1,TGTGCCAGCAGTGGACTTCAGGGGGTAGGTAATCAGCCCCAGCATTTT,CASSGLQGVGNQPQHF
TRBV9,once,TRBJ2-2,TRBD2,TGTGCCAGCAGCGTAGGGGGACTAGGCGGGTCCCCGAACACCGGGGAGCTGTTTTTT,CASSVGGLGGSPNTGELFF
TRBV6-5,.,TRBJ1-3,.,TGTGCCAGCAGGACCAGTGTAATCTCTGGAAACACCATATATTTT,CASRTSVISGNTIYF
TRBV27,.,TRBJ2-1,.,TGTGCCAGCAGTCTAACCGGGACAACTTACAATGAGCAGTTCTTC,CASSLTGTTYNEQFF
TRBV11-2,.,TRBJ2-7,TRBD2,TGTGCCAGCAGCATGGGGGGGAAATACGAGCAGTACTTC,CASSMGGKYEQYF
TRBV7-7,.,TRBJ2-7,TRBD1,TGTGCCAGCAGCCAGGGACAGACCTACGAGCAGTACTTC,CASSQGQTYEQYF
TRBV14,.,TRBJ1-6,.,TGTGCCAGCAGCCTCGACAGCCCGAATTCACCCCTCCACTTT,CASSLDSPNSPLHF
TRBV7-3,.,TRBJ1-1,.,TGTGCCAGCAGCCCGGCGGGTAAGGGAAAAGCTTTCTTT,CASSPAGKGKAFF
TRBV14,.,TRBJ2-2,TRBD2,TGTGCCAGCAGCCAAAGACTAGCGGGGTTCTTTAACACCGGGGAGCTGTTTTTT,CASSQRLAGFFNTGELFF
TRBV7-3,.,TRBJ1-4,.,TGTGCCAGCAGCTTCGGGGTGGGCGAAAAACTGTTTTTT,CASSFGVGEKLFF
TRBV2,.,TRBJ2-7,.,TGTGCCAGCATTGCACTAGTCACGGAGTCCGAGCAGTACTTC,CASIALVTESEQYF
TRBV15,.,TRBJ1-3,TRBD1,TGTGCCACCAGCAGGGCACAGGGGGCTGTGGTCACCATATATTTT,CATSRAQGAVVTIYF
TRBV28,.,TRBJ2-7,TRBD2,TGTGCCAGCTACGGCGGGAGTGACTACGAGCAGTACTTC,CASYGGSDYEQYF
TRBV7-8,.,TRBJ2-7,TRBD1,TGTGCCAGCAGCCCCAGACAGGGGAACGACGAGCAGTACTTC,CASSPRQGNDEQYF
TRBV7-2,.,TRBJ2-7,.,TGTGCCAGCAGCGCCCCCATGACCGGAAACTCCTACGAGCAGTACTTC,CASSAPMTGNSYEQYF
TRBV7-2,.,TRBJ2-1,TRBD2,TGTGCCAGCAGCTCCCTAGCGGGAGGGTACAATGAGCAGTTCTTC,CASSSLAGGYNEQFF